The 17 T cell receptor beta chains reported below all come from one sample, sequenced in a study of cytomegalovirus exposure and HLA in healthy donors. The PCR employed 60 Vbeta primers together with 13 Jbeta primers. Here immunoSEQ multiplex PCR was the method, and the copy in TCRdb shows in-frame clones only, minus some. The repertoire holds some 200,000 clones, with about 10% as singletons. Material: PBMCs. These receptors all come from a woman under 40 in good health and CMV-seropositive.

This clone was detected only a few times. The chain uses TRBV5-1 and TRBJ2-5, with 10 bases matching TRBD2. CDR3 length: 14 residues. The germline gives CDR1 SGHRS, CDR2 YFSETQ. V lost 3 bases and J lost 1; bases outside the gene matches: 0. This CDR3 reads CASSWTSGQETQYF. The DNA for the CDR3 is TGCGCCAGCAGCTGGACTAGCGGCCAAGAGACCCAGTACTTC.

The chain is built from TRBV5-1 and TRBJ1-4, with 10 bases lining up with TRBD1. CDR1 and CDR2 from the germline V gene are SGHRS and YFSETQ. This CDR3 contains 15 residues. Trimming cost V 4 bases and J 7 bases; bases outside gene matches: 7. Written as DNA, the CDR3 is TGCGCCAGCAGCCACGGGACAGGGGACGGTGAAAAACTGTTTTTT. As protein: CASSHGTGDGEKLFF.

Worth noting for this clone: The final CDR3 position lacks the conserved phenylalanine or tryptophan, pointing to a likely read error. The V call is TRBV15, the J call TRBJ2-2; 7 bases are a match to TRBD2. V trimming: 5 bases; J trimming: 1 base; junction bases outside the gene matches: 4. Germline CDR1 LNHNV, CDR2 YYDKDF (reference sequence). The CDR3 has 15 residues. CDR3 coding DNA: TGTGCCACCAGCTGGGGGGGGGAGAACACCGGGGAGCTGTTTGTT. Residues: CATSWGGENTGELFV.

Here the CDR3 reads CASSETDPEKLFF. The CDR3 bases are TGTGCCAGCAGTGAGACTGACCCTGAAAAACTGTTTTTT. The chain joins TRBV6-1 to TRBJ1-4, with D uncertain. CDR1 and CDR2 (germline): MNHNS, SASEGT. This CDR3 contains 13 residues. Trimming removed 3 bases from V and 7 bases from J, with 9 bases in between.

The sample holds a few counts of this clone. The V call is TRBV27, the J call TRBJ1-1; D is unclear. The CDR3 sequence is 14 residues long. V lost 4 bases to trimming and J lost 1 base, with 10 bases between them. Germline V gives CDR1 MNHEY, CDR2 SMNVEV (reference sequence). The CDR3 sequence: CASSSPAGNTEAFF. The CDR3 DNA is TGTGCCAGCAGTTCCCCTGCGGGGAACACTGAAGCTTTCTTT.

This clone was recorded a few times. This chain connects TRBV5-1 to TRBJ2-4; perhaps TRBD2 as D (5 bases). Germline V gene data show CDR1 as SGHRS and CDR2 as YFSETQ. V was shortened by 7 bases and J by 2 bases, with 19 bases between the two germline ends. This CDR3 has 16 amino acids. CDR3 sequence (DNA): TGCGCCAGCTGCATGGACTCCCCTATGACCAAAAACATTCAGTACTTC. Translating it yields CASCMDSPMTKNIQYF.

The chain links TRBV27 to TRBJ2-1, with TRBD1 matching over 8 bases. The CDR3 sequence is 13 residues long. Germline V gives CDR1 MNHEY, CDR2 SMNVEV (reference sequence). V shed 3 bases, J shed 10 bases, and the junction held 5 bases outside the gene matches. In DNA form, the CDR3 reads TGTGCCAGCAGTTTGGACAGGGTGAGGGAGCAGTTCTTC. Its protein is CASSLDRVREQFF.

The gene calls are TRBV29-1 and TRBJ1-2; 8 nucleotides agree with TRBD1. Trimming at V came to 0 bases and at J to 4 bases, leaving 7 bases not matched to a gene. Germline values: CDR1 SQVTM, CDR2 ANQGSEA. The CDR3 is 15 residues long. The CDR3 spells CSVEDYQDRAYGYTF. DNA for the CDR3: TGCAGCGTTGAAGATTATCAGGACAGGGCCTATGGCTACACCTTC.

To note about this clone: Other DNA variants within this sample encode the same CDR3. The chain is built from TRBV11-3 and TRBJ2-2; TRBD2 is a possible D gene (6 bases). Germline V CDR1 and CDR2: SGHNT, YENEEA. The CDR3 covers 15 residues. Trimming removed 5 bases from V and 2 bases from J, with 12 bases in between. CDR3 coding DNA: TGTGCCAGCAGCCCGAGGGGAGGTAACACCGGGGAGCTGTTTTTT. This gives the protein CASSPRGGNTGELFF.

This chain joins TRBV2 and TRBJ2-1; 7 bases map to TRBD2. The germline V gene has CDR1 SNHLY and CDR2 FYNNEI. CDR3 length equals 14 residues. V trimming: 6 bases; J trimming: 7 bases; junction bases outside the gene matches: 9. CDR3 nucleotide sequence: TGTGCCAGCAGGCGTCCAGCGGGAAGGAATGAGCAGTTCTTC. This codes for CASRRPAGRNEQFF.

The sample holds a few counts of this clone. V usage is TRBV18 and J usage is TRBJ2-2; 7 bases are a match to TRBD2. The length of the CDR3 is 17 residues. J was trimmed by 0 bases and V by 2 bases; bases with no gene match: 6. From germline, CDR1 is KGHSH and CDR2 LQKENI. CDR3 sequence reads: CASSPSIAGPNTGELFF. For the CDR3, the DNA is TGTGCCAGCTCACCAAGCATAGCGGGTCCGAACACCGGGGAGCTGTTTTTT.

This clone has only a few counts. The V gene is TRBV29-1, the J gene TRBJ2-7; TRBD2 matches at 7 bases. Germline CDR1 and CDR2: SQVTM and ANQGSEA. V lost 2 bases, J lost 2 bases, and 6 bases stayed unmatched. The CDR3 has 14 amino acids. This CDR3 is CSVELGGEAYEQYF. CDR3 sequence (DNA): TGCAGCGTTGAACTGGGGGGGGAGGCCTACGAGCAGTACTTC.

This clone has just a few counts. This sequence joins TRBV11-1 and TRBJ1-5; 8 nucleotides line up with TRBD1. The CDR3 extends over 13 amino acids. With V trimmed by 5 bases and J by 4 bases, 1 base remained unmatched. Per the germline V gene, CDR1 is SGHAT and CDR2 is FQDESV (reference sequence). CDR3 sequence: CASSRDRNQPQHF. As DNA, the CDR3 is TGTGCCAGCAGCCGGGACAGGAATCAGCCCCAGCATTTT.

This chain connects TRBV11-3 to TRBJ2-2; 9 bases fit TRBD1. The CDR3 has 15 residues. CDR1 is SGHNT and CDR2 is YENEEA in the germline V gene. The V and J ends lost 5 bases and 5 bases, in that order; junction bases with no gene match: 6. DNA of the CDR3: TGTGCCAGCAGCCAGGACAGGGGTTGGACCGGGGAGCTGTTTTTT. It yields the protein CASSQDRGWTGELFF.

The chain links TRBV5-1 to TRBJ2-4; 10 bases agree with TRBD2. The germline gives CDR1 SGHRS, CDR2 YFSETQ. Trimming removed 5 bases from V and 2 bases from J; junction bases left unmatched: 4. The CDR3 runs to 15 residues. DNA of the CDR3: TGCGCCAGCAGTGTACTAGCGGGAACCAAAAACATTCAGTACTTC. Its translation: CASSVLAGTKNIQYF. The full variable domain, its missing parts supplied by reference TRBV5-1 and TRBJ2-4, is KAGVTQTPRYLIKTRGQQVTLSCSPISGHRSVSWYQQTPGQGLQFLFEYFSETQRNKGNFPGRFSGRQFSNSRSEMNVSTLELGDSALYLCASSVLAGTKNIQYFGAGTRLSVL.

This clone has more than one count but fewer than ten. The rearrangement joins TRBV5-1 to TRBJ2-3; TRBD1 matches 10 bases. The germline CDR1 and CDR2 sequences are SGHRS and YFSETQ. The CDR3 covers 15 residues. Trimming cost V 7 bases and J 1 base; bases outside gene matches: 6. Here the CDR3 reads CASGGTGAGTDTQYF. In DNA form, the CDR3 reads TGCGCCAGCGGGGGGACAGGGGCTGGCACAGATACGCAGTATTTT.

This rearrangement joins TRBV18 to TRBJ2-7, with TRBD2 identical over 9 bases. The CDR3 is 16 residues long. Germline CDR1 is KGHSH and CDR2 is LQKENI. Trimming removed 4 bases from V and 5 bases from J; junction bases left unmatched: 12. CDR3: CASSRDPGLASDEQYF. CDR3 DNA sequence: TGTGCCAGCTCACGCGATCCGGGACTAGCATCCGACGAGCAGTACTTC.